A selection of T cell receptor beta chains follows, all from one sample in a study of blood T cells in healthy people across ages. TCRdb itself ran the 5' RACE reads through MiXCR, one entry per CDR3 protein. The table lists some 1.4 million distinct CDR3 sequences, around 42% of them singletons. Material for sequencing was blood. Receptor source: a woman aged 18-29 years in good health. Both conserved end residues are trimmed from each CDR3. A D gene is named only where the DNA matches it firmly.

V: TRBV12-3/TRBV12-4
J: TRBJ1-2
D: NA
CDR3: ASSFRNYGYT

V: TRBV2
J: TRBJ2-3
D: TRBD1
CDR3: ASSHNAGTGTTDTQY

V: TRBV11-3
J: TRBJ2-3
D: TRBD1
CDR3: ASSFRAGTELTDTQY

V: TRBV13
J: TRBJ2-7
D: NA
CDR3: ASSLFSYEQY

V: TRBV28
J: TRBJ1-5
D: NA
CDR3: ASSLRGNSNQPQH

V: TRBV2
J: TRBJ2-7
D: NA
CDR3: ASRTMWEQY

V: TRBV6-1
J: TRBJ2-5
D: NA
CDR3: ATIAGKGETQY

V: TRBV5-6
J: TRBJ1-2
D: NA
CDR3: ASSPRLGNYGYT

V: TRBV7-8
J: TRBJ2-1
D: NA
CDR3: ASSSVGGNNEQF

V: TRBV6-1
J: TRBJ2-1
D: TRBD1
CDR3: ASRPTHWDSGNRSYNEQF

V: TRBV19
J: TRBJ2-4
D: NA
CDR3: ASSIQPGTLKNIQY